This T cell receptor (beta chain) was retrieved from a study of T cell responses to AZD1222 COVID-19 vaccine. The ends were cut back, 7 bases at V and 0 bases at J, with 18 bases in the middle. This CDR3 comprises 16 residues. Germline values: CDR1 MDHEN, CDR2 SYDVKM. Profiling relied on immunoSEQ multiplex PCR, and the TCRdb table lists in-frame clones only, not all of them. The table has 150,000 or so clones, roughly 86% seen once. The J gene is TRBJ1-1, the V gene TRBV28; the D gene is possibly TRBD1 (6 bases). The source material was peripheral blood, sampled on day 0 of AZD1222 vaccination. The clonotype comes from an adult in good health. The CDR3 loop is CASTFRGAPMNTEAFF. DNA of the CDR3: TGTGCCAGCACTTTCCGGGGGGCCCCCATGAACACTGAAGCTTTCTTT.